A single sample is the source of the 31 T cell receptor beta chains below, sequenced in a study of Graves' ophthalmopathy and Graves' hyperthyroidism. RNA transcripts yielded amplified TCR beta CDR3 regions. HTBI primers were used in a first-round RT-PCR, which preceded a second-round multiplex PCR. Using its own MiXCR run on the multiplex PCR reads, TCRdb lists one record per CDR3 protein. Here the sample spans 500,000 to 700,000 distinct CDR3 sequences, about a fifth being singletons. Sequencing used peripheral blood. Every receptor here comes from a young woman with stable Graves' hyperthyroidism. Some clones in this sample may be carry-over from other donors' samples.

The V gene is TRBV6-1, the J gene TRBJ1-5, with 9 bases identical to TRBD1. With 5 bases clipped from V and 7 bases from J, the junction kept 9 bases outside the gene matches. The CDR3 is 15 residues long. Germline V gene sequence: CDR1 MNHNS, CDR2 SASEGT. The CDR3 sequence is CASSIGGQGRQPQHF. Here the CDR3 DNA reads TGTGCCAGCAGTATAGGAGGACAGGGGAGGCAGCCCCAGCATTTT.

This clonotype was seen many times. The chain combines TRBV2 with TRBJ2-2; no clear D. V lost 7 bases and J lost 3, with 9 bases in between. CDR1 and CDR2 from the germline V gene are SNHLY and FYNNEI. This CDR3 has 13 residues. The DNA for the CDR3 is TGTGCCAGCACCCTTGGCTACACCGGGGAGCTGTTTTTT. Its protein is CASTLGYTGELFF.

This clonotype was counted many times. The rearrangement uses TRBV7-8 and TRBJ2-2; no reliable D call. The CDR3 is made up of 12 amino acids. V was shortened by 3 bases and J by 6 bases, with 5 bases between the two germline ends. Germline-derived CDR1 and CDR2 are SGHVS and FQNEAQ. DNA for the CDR3: TGTGCCAGCAGCTTTTATGCCGGGGAGCTGTTTTTT. It codes for CASSFYAGELFF.

The chain is built from TRBV19 and TRBJ2-2; 13 bases line up with TRBD2. After removal of 5 bases from V and 0 bases from J, the junction contained 3 bases not matched to a gene. CDR1 LNHDA and CDR2 SQIVND come from the germline V gene (reference sequence). The CDR3 extends over 17 amino acids. The CDR3 reads CASSATSGRTNTGELFF. DNA of the CDR3: TGTGCCAGTAGTGCGACTAGCGGGAGGACGAACACCGGGGAGCTGTTTTTT.

This chain joins TRBV11-2 and TRBJ1-2; 8 bases are a match to TRBD1. The CDR3 extends over 16 amino acids. V lost 5 bases, J lost 3 bases, and 11 bases stayed unmatched. Per germline, CDR1 SGHAT and CDR2 FQNNGV. The CDR3 DNA follows: TGTGCCAGCAGCCGCCGGACAGGGTCTGGAGACTATGGCTACACCTTC. It yields the protein CASSRRTGSGDYGYTF. The whole variable domain, filled in from reference TRBV11-2 and TRBJ1-2, reads EAGVAQSPRYKIIEKRQSVAFWCNPISGHATLYWYQQILGQGPKLLIQFQNNGVVDDSQLPKDRFSAERLKGVDSTLKIQPAKLEDSAVYLCASSRRTGSGDYGYTFGSGTRLTVV.

This clonotype was counted at least ten times. This chain uses TRBV15 with TRBJ2-5; no definite D call. The germline CDR1 and CDR2 sequences are LNHNV and YYDKDF (reference sequence). The CDR3 length is 15 residues. V was clipped by 0 bases and J by 5 bases, with 13 bases between them. CDR3 region: CATSREEFSRETQYF. The CDR3 nucleotides are TGTGCCACCAGCAGAGAGGAGTTTTCAAGGGAGACCCAGTACTTC. Variable domain in full (rest from reference TRBV15 and TRBJ2-5): DAMVIQNPRYQVTQFGKPVTLSCSQTLNHNVMYWYQQKSSQAPKLLFHYYDKDFNNEADTPDNFQSRRPNTSFCFLDIRSPGLGDTAMYLCATSREEFSRETQYFGPGTRLLVL.

This clonotype came up a few times. The chain joins TRBV6-2 or TRBV6-3 to TRBJ1-5; D is uncertain. CDR1 is MNHEY and CDR2 is SVGEGT in the germline V gene. CDR3 size: 13 residues. V gave up 5 bases and J gave up 7 bases, with 12 bases separating them. The CDR3: CASSRARGQPQHF. The CDR3 DNA follows: TGTGCCAGCAGTCGGGCCCGGGGACAGCCCCAGCATTTT.

Ten or more counts support this clonotype. The chain links TRBV6-2 or TRBV6-3 to TRBJ1-5, with D possibly being TRBD1 (5 bases). CDR1 and CDR2 (germline): MNHEY, SVGEGT. The germline V and J ends were trimmed by 2 bases and 6 bases, with 5 bases remaining between them. This CDR3 contains 12 residues. This CDR3 reads CASSYGGQPQHF. The CDR3 nucleotides are TGTGCCAGCAGTTACGGGGGTCAGCCCCAGCATTTT.

Ten or more counts support this clonotype. The gene calls are TRBV5-1 and TRBJ2-5; TRBD1 matches 7 bases. Per germline, CDR1 SGHRS and CDR2 YFSETQ. This CDR3 spans 15 amino acids. The ends lost 5 bases at V and 5 bases at J; junction bases unmatched: 12. As DNA, the CDR3 is TGCGCCAGCAGGGTAGGGACAGCCCAATCCGAGACCCAGTACTTC. Protein: CASRVGTAQSETQYF.

The genes are TRBV5-6 and TRBJ1-2; 7 nucleotides align to TRBD1. V lost 4 bases to trimming and J lost 2 bases; unmatched junction nucleotides: 5. Germline V gene sequence: CDR1 SGHDT, CDR2 YYEEEE. The CDR3 extends over 14 amino acids. The CDR3 nucleotides read TGTGCCAGCAGCATAATACAGGGGAACTATGGCTACACCTTC. Its translation is CASSIIQGNYGYTF.

CDR3 DNA sequence: TGTGCCTACACGAAAGGGAACGATCAGCCCCAGCATTTT. This gives the protein CAYTKGNDQPQHF. This chain connects TRBV30 to TRBJ1-5; no clear D gene. V lost 7 bases and J 5 bases, leaving 15 bases between the germline ends. The CDR3 consists of 13 residues. Germline values: CDR1 GTSNPN, CDR2 SVGIG (reference sequence).

About this clonotype itself: The limits of the CDR3 on the DNA are not certain, so only TCRdb's listed CDR3 is given. The genes are TRBV29-1 and TRBJ2-5; TRBD2 is the table's D call, not checked against the DNA. The V gene's germline CDR1 is SQVTM and CDR2 ANQGSEA. A total of 13 residues make up the CDR3, ends included. CDR3 loop: CSVGGGALETRYF.

This clonotype showed up many times. The chain has TRBV7-9 and TRBJ1-2, with TRBD1 as a possible D gene (5 bases). Germline CDR1 is SEHNR and CDR2 is FQNEAQ (reference sequence). V was pared by 3 bases and J by 4 bases, with 12 bases between. The CDR3 extends over 14 amino acids. CDR3 residues: CASSFGTRSYGYTF. Written as DNA, the CDR3 is TGTGCCAGCAGCTTTGGGACTCGGAGCTATGGCTACACCTTC.

The chain recombines TRBV7-2 with TRBJ2-7; a weak D match, TRBD1 (6 bases). V was clipped by 6 bases and J by 0 bases, with 15 bases between them. CDR3 length equals 15 residues. Germline V gives CDR1 SGHTA, CDR2 FQGNSA. The CDR3 sequence is CASSSRTDSSYEQYF. The CDR3 DNA is TGTGCCAGCAGTTCGAGGACAGACTCCTCCTACGAGCAGTACTTC.

This clonotype was recorded many times. The chain uses TRBV6-1 and TRBJ1-3; tentative D call: TRBD1 (6 bases). The CDR3 is 14 residues long. The germline V and J ends were trimmed by 7 bases and 7 bases, with 17 bases remaining between them. Germline V gene lookup returns CDR1 MNHNS and CDR2 SASEGT. CDR3 coding DNA: TGTGCCAGCAAGGGGGGGACGGGGGTGAACACCATATATTTT. Its protein product is CASKGGTGVNTIYF.

This clonotype was counted ten times or more. V is TRBV12-3 or TRBV12-4 and J is TRBJ1-1; weak D call: TRBD1 (5 bases). The CDR3 contains 14 residues. V was clipped by 5 bases and J by 4 bases, with 14 bases between them. As DNA, the CDR3 is TGTGCCAGCAGTCCAGGGATGGGGCTCACTGAAGCTTTCTTT. Residues: CASSPGMGLTEAFF.

This clonotype was seen a few times. The chain has TRBV11-2 and TRBJ2-5, with TRBD2 identical over 10 bases. Germline CDR1 reads SGHAT; CDR2 reads FQNNGV. V shed 1 base, J shed 1 base, and the junction held 9 bases outside the gene matches. There are 18 residues in the CDR3. CDR3: CASSLVVAGLASQETQYF. CDR3 nucleotide sequence: TGTGCCAGCAGCTTAGTTGTTGCGGGACTAGCGAGCCAAGAGACCCAGTACTTC.

V usage is TRBV28 and J usage is TRBJ2-5, with 9 bases lining up with TRBD2. V lost 6 bases to trimming and J lost 5 bases; unmatched junction nucleotides: 4. The CDR3 is 13 amino acids. CDR1 is MDHEN, CDR2 SYDVKM, per germline. CDR3 sequence reads: CASRIAGVETQYF. CDR3 nucleotide sequence: TGTGCCAGCAGAATAGCGGGGGTGGAGACCCAGTACTTC.

The rearrangement uses TRBV27 and TRBJ1-1; tentatively, D is TRBD1 (5 bases). V was pared by 3 bases and J by 0 bases, with 14 bases between. CDR1 is MNHEY, CDR2 SMNVEV, per germline (reference sequence). The CDR3 covers 16 residues. The CDR3 nucleotides are TGTGCCAGCAGTTTGGCCGGGGGTACGATGAACACTGAAGCTTTCTTT. This sequence encodes CASSLAGGTMNTEAFF.

This clonotype was detected many times. The J gene is TRBJ1-2, the V gene TRBV13; the match to TRBD1 covers 10 bases. J was trimmed by 4 bases and V by 5 bases; bases with no gene match: 10. The CDR3 sequence is 16 residues long. From germline, CDR1 is PRHDT and CDR2 FYEKMQ (reference sequence). CDR3 in amino acids: CASSPGTGELRYGYTF. The DNA for the CDR3 is TGTGCCAGCAGCCCCGGGACAGGGGAGCTTCGCTATGGCTACACCTTC.

This clonotype turned up a few times. The chain joins TRBV3-1 to TRBJ2-7; D may be TRBD2 (5 bases). There are 14 residues in the CDR3. Trimming took off 4 bases at V and 3 bases at J, with 13 bases between the two ends. Germline V gene lookup returns CDR1 LGHDT and CDR2 YNNKEL (reference sequence). The CDR3: CASSRASGIYEQYF. CDR3 bases: TGTGCCAGCAGCCGAGCCTCGGGAATCTACGAGCAGTACTTC.

This clonotype was picked up a small number of times. The J gene is TRBJ1-2, the V gene TRBV6-4; TRBD1 aligns across 9 bases. The CDR3 covers 14 residues. J gave up 0 bases and V 8 bases, and 4 bases lay outside the gene matches. CDR1 is MRHNA, CDR2 SNTAGT, per germline. Here the CDR3 reads CASGGDRANYGYTF. For the CDR3, the DNA is TGTGCCAGCGGAGGGGACAGGGCTAACTATGGCTACACCTTC.

This clonotype turned up a few times. The chain recombines TRBV13 with TRBJ1-6; possibly TRBD1 for D (6 bases). Trimming took 4 bases from V and 6 from J, leaving 16 bases between them. The germline CDR1 and CDR2 sequences are PRHDT and FYEKMQ (reference sequence). The CDR3 totals 16 residues. CDR3 sequence reads: CASSSAPDRINSPLHF. The CDR3 bases are TGTGCCAGCAGCTCCGCCCCCGACAGGATTAATTCACCCCTCCACTTT.

This clonotype was seen ten or more times. CDR3 coding DNA: TGTGCCATCAGTGAGTCAGGGGAGAACACTGAAGCTTTCTTT. It yields the protein CAISESGENTEAFF. The V and J genes are TRBV10-3 and TRBJ1-1, with TRBD1 as a possible D gene (5 bases). The germline gives CDR1 ENHRY, CDR2 SYGVKD. Deletions cut 0 bases from V and 1 base from J, with 6 bases between. The CDR3 is 14 residues long.

A single count supports this clonotype. A much bigger clone sits one base away, suggesting this may be a read error. The chain is built from TRBV12-3 or TRBV12-4 and TRBJ2-7; a weak D match, TRBD1 (5 bases). The CDR3 has 14 amino acids. Trimming cost V 7 bases and J 4 bases, with 17 bases left between them. Here the CDR3 reads CASTIATETYEQYV. In DNA form, the CDR3 reads TGTGCCAGCACCATCGCGACAGAGACTTACGAGCAGTACGTC.

This clonotype came up many times. The J gene is TRBJ2-2, the V gene TRBV9; 9 bases map to TRBD2. The CDR3 runs 15 residues. The junction had 4 bases not matched to a gene; V was cut back by 3 bases and J by 4 bases. Germline V CDR1 and CDR2: SGDLS, YYNGEE. The CDR3 region is CASSEGSGGTGELFF. The CDR3 DNA reads TGTGCCAGCAGCGAAGGTAGCGGGGGCACCGGGGAGCTGTTTTTT.

This clonotype was seen ten or more times. V gene TRBV7-3 combines with J gene TRBJ1-6; TRBD1 might be the D (6 bases). Trimming pared 5 bases from V and 7 bases from J, leaving 15 bases between. The CDR3 sequence is 15 residues long. Germline V gene data show CDR1 as SGHTA and CDR2 as FQGTGA. The CDR3 DNA follows: TGTGCCAGCAGCGAACAAAGCACAGGGAATTCACCCCTCCACTTT. This encodes CASSEQSTGNSPLHF.

This clonotype was recorded at least ten times. V and J are TRBV12-3 or TRBV12-4 and TRBJ1-5, with D possibly matching TRBD1 (6 bases). CDR3 length equals 14 residues. V was cut by 6 bases and J by 1 base, with 10 bases left in between. CDR3 sequence: CASSLTGSNQPQHF. CDR3 coding DNA: TGTGCCAGCAGCCTTACAGGGAGCAATCAGCCCCAGCATTTT.

This clonotype was counted many times. The J gene is TRBJ1-6, the V gene TRBV19, with TRBD1 identical over 10 bases. CDR1 and CDR2 (germline): LNHDA, SQIVND (reference sequence). Losses at the gene ends were 7 bases for V and 8 bases for J; bases not matched to a gene: 8. This CDR3 is 15 amino acids long. This CDR3 reads CASTPGDRGDSPLHF. CDR3 coding DNA: TGTGCCAGTACCCCAGGGGACAGGGGTGATTCACCCCTCCACTTT.

This clonotype was observed a handful of times. The chain uses TRBV12-5 and TRBJ2-2; perhaps D is TRBD1 or TRBD2 (6 bases each). The CDR3 is 17 residues long. Trimming took off 0 bases at V and 0 bases at J, with 11 bases between the two ends. Germline loops: CDR1 LGHNT, CDR2 FRNRAP. The CDR3 nucleotides are TGTGCTAGTGGTTTGGTACAGGGACTGCCGAACACCGGGGAGCTGTTTTTT. The encoded protein is CASGLVQGLPNTGELFF. Variable domain in full (rest from reference TRBV12-5 and TRBJ2-2): DARVTQTPRHKVTEMGQEVTMRCQPILGHNTVFWYRQTMMQGLELLAYFRNRAPLDDSGMPKDRFSAEMPDATLATLKIQPSEPRDSAVYFCASGLVQGLPNTGELFFGEGSRLTVL.

This clonotype came up many times. V gene TRBV3-1 combines with J gene TRBJ1-5; the D is unclear. The ends were cut back, 3 bases at V and 0 bases at J, with 9 bases in the middle. This CDR3 contains 15 residues. The germline V gene encodes CDR1 LGHDT and CDR2 YNNKEL (reference sequence). This chain's CDR3 is CASSQSVGSNQPQHF. The CDR3 DNA sequence: TGTGCCAGCAGCCAGTCAGTGGGTAGCAATCAGCCCCAGCATTTT.